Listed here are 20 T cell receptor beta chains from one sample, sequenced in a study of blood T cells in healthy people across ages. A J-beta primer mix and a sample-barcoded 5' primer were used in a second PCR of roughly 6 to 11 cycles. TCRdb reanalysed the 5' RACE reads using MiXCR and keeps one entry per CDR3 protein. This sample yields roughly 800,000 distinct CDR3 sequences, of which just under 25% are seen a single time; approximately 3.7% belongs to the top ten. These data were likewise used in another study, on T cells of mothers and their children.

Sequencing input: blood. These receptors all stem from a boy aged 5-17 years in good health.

CDR3 coding DNA: TGCAGCGTTGAAACTAGCGGGGGGGCCTTGAATGAGCAGTTCTTC. Translated: CSVETSGGALNEQFF. The chain combines TRBV29-1 with TRBJ2-1, with 13 bases fitting TRBD2. CDR3 length equals 15 residues. Germline V lookup: CDR1 SQVTM, CDR2 ANQGSEA. V gave up 2 bases and J gave up 7 bases; unmatched junction bases: 5.

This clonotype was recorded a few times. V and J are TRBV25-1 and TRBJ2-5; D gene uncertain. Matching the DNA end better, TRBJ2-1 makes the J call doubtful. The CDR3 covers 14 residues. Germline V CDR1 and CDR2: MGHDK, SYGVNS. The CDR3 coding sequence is TGTGCCAGCAGTCAGGTGGGCGAATTAACTGAGCAGTTCTTC. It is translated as CASSQVGELTEQFF.

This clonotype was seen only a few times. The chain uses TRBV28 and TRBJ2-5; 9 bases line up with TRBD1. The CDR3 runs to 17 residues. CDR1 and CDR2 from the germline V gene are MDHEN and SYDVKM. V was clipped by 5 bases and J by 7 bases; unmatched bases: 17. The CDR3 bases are TGTGCCAGCAGTCCGTCACCCGGGACAGGGTTCCGGGGGACCCAGTACTTC. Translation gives CASSPSPGTGFRGTQYF.

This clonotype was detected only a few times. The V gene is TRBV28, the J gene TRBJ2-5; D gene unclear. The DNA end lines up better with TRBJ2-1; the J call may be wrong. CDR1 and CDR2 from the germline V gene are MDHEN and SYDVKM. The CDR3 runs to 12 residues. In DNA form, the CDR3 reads TGTGCCAGCAGTTATCCGTCGAATGAGCAGTTCTTC. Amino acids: CASSYPSNEQFF.

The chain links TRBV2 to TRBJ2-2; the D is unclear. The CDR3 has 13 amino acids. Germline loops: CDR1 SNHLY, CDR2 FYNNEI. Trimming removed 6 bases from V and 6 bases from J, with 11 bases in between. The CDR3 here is CASRQDIAGELFF. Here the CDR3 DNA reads TGTGCCAGCAGACAAGACATAGCCGGGGAGCTGTTTTTT.

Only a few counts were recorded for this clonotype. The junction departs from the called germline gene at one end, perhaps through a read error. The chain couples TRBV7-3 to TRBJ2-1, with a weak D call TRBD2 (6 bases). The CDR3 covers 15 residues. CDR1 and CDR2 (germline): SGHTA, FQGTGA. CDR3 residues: CASSSPRGNYNEQFF. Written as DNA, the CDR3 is TGTGCCAGCAGCTCCCCTCGGGGGAACTACAACGAGCAGTTCTTC. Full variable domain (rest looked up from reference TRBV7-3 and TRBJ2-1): GAGVSQTPSNKVTEKGKYVELRCDPISGHTALYWYRQSLGQGPEFLIYFQGTGAADDSGLPNDRFFAVRPEGSVSTLKIQRTERGDSAVYLCASSSPRGNYNEQFFGPGTRLTVL.

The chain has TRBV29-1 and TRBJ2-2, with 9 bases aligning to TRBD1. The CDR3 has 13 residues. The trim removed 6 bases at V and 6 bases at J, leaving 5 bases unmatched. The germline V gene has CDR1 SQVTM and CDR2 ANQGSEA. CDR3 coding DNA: TGCAGCGTAGTACAGGGGGCGTCCGGGGAGCTGTTTTTT. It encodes CSVVQGASGELFF.

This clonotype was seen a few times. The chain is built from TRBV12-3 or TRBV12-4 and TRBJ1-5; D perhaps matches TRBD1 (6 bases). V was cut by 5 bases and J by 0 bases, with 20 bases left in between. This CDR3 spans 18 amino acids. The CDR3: CASSDRLAGAHSNQPQHF. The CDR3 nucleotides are TGTGCCAGCAGTGACCGTCTGGCAGGGGCCCATAGCAATCAGCCCCAGCATTTT.

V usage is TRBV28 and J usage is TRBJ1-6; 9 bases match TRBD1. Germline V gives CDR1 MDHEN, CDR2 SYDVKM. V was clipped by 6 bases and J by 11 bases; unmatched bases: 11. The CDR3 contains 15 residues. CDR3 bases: TGTGCCAGCAGCCCGGGACAGGGAACCAATCCACCCCTCCACTTT. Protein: CASSPGQGTNPPLHF.

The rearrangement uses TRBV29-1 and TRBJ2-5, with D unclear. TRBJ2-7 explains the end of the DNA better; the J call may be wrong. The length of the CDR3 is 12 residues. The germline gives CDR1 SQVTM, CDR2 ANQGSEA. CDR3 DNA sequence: TGCAGCGTGACGACACCCGCCTACGAGCAGTACTTC. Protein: CSVTTPAYEQYF.

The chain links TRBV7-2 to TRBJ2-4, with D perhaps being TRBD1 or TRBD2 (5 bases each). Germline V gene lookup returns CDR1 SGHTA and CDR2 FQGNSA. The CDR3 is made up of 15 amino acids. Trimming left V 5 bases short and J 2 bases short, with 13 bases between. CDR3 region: CASSAPGTTKNIQYF. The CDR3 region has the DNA TGTGCCAGCAGCGCCCCCGGGACGACCAAAAACATTCAGTACTTC.

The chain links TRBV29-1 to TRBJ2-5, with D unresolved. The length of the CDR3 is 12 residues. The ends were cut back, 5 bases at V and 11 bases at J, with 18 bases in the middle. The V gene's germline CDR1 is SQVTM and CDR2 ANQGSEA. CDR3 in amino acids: CSVSVPLEEQYF. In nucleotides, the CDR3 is TGCAGCGTTTCGGTCCCCCTCGAGGAGCAGTACTTC.

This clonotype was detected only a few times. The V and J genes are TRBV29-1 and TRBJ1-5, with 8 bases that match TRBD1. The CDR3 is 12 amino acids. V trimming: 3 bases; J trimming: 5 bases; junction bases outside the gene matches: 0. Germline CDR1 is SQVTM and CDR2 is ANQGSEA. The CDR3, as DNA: TGCAGCGTTGAGACAGGGGATCAGCCCCAGCATTTT. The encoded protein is CSVETGDQPQHF.

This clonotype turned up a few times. The CDR3 sequence is CASSFTSTAYEQYF. In nucleotides, the CDR3 is TGCGCCAGCAGCTTCACATCAACAGCCTACGAGCAGTACTTC. The chain links TRBV5-1 to TRBJ2-7; no firm D call. Germline V gene data show CDR1 as SGHRS and CDR2 as YFSETQ. The CDR3 is 14 amino acids. Trimming removed 2 bases from V and 2 bases from J, with 11 bases in between.

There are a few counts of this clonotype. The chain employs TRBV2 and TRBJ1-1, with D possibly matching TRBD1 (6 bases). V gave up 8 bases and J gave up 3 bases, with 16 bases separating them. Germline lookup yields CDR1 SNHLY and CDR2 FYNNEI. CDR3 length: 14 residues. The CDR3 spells CASDGGARDTEAFF. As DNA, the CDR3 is TGTGCCAGCGATGGGGGGGCGAGGGACACTGAAGCTTTCTTT.

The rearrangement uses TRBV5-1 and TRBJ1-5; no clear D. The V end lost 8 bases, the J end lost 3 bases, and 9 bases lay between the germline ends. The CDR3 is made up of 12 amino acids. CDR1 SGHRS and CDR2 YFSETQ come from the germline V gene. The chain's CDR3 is CARYMVNQPQHF. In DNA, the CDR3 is TGCGCCAGATATATGGTCAATCAGCCCCAGCATTTT.

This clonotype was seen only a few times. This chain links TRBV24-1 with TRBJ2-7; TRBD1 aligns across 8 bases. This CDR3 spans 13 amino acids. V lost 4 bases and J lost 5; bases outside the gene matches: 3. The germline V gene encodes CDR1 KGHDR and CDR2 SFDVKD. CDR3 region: CATSENRGDEQYV. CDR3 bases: TGTGCCACCAGTGAGAACAGGGGGGACGAGCAGTACGTC.

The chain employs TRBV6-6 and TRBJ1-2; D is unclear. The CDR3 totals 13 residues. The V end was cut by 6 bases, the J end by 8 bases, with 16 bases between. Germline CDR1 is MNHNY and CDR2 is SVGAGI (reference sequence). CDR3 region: CASRETYSYGYTF. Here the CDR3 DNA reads TGTGCCAGCAGGGAGACATACTCTTACGGCTACACCTTC.

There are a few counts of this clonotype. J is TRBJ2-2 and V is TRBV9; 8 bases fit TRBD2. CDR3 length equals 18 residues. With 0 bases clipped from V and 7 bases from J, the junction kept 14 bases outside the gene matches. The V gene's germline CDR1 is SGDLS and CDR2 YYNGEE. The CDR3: CASSVDFVGGAVGGELFF. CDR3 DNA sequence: TGTGCCAGCAGCGTAGATTTTGTCGGGGGGGCTGTTGGCGGGGAGCTGTTTTTT.

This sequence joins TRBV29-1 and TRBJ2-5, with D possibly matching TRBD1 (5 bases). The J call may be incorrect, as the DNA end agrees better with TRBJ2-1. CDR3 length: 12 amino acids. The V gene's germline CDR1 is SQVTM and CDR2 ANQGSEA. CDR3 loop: CSVDRALNEQFF. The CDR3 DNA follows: TGCAGCGTTGACAGGGCCCTAAATGAGCAGTTCTTC.